This T cell receptor (beta chain) was documented in a study of control samples from healthy donors and cancer patients. In this sample, this clone turned up a few times. The table came from immunoSEQ multiplex PCR; TCRdb's copy has only in-frame clones and leaves some out. Among approximately 53,000 clones, approximately 90% were seen once, and the ten largest hold about 0.93%. The source of this sequence is a man aged 25-45 years with colorectal cancer. Sequenced material: PBMCs.

The CDR3 sequence is CASSARTGHEQYF. DNA of the CDR3: TGTGCCAGCAGTGCCCGGACAGGCCACGAGCAGTACTTC. The genes are TRBV27 and TRBJ2-7; TRBD1 agrees at 7 bases. The CDR3 runs 13 residues. J lost 5 bases, V lost 5 bases, and 6 bases had no gene match. The germline gives CDR1 MNHEY, CDR2 SMNVEV (reference sequence).